This T cell receptor (beta chain) was recorded in a study of long-term antiretroviral therapy in people with HIV. Study in general: The study's earliest collections predate the 2015 immediate-ART recommendation by about a decade. Notes on the study in general: From about 2003 to 2017, blood was obtained, possibly while participants received older ART regimens. The data indicate that diversity increased after ART but remained below transplant donor controls. Among HIV repertoires, CDR3 length ranges were narrower than those of controls.

An immunoSEQ assay, version v3.0, was performed at survey level. Profiling relied on immunoSEQ multiplex PCR, and the TCRdb table lists in-frame clones only, not all of them. The table has tens of thousands of clones, 75% to 85% seen once. A remark on this clone: Antigen: not known.

The source material was unsorted PBMCs, sampled 0.3 years after starting antiretroviral therapy. The receptor was derived from a man aged 40-49 years with HIV.

The CDR3 region is CASSLLTGVPYGYTF. DNA for the CDR3: TGTGCCAGCAGCTTATTGACAGGGGTCCCCTATGGCTACACCTTC. The chain has TRBV7-8 and TRBJ1-2; 8 nucleotides agree with TRBD1. The CDR3 spans 15 residues. The germline V gene encodes CDR1 SGHVS and CDR2 FQNEAQ. V dropped 2 bases and J dropped 4; count of bases not matched to a gene: 6. Looking up the rest from reference TRBV7-8 and TRBJ1-2 gives the full variable domain: GAGVSQSPRYKVAKRGQDVALRCDPISGHVSLFWYQQALGQGPEFLTYFQNEAQLDKSGLPSDRFFAERPEGSVSTLKIQRTQQEDSAVYLCASSLLTGVPYGYTFGSGTRLTVV.